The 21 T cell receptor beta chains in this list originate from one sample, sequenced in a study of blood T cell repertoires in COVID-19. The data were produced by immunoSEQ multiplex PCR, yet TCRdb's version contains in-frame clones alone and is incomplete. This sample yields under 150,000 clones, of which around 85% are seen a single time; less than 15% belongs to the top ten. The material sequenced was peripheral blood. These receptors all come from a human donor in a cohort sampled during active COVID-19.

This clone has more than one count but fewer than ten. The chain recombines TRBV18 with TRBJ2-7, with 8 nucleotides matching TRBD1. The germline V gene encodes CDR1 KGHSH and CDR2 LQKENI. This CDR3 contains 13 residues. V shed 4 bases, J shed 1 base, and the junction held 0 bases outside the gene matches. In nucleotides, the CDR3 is TGTGCCAGCTCACGGGACAGGTCCTACGAGCAGTACTTC. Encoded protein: CASSRDRSYEQYF.

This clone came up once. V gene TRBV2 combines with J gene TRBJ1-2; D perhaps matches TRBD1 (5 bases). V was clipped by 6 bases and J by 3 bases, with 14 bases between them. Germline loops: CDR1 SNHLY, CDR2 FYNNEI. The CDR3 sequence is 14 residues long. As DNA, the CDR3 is TGTGCCAGCAGGGTACAGGCGGCACACTATGGCTACACCTTC. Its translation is CASRVQAAHYGYTF.

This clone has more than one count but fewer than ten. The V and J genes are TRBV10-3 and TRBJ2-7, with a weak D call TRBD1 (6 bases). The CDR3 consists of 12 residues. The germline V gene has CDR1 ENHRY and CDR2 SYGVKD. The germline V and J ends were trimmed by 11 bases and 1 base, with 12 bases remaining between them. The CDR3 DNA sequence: TGTGCCTCACGACAGGAATCCTACGAGCAGTACTTC. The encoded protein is CASRQESYEQYF.

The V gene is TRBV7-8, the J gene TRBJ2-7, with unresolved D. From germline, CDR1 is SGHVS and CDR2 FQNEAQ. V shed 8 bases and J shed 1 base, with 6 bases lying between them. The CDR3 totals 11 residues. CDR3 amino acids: CASAESYEQYF. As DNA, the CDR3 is TGTGCCAGCGCGGAGTCCTACGAGCAGTACTTC.

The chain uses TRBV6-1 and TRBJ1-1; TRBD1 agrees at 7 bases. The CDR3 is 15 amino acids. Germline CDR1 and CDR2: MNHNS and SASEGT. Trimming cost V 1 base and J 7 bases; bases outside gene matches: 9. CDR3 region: CASSEGVGQALEAFF. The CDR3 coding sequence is TGTGCCAGCAGTGAAGGTGTCGGACAGGCCCTTGAAGCTTTCTTT.

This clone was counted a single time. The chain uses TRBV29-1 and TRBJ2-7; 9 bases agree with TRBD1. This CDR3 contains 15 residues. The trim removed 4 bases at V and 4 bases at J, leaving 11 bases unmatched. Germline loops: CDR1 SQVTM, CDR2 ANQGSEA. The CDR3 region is CSVVPSRDRVYEQYF. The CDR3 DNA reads TGCAGCGTTGTTCCTTCTCGGGACAGGGTGTACGAGCAGTACTTC.

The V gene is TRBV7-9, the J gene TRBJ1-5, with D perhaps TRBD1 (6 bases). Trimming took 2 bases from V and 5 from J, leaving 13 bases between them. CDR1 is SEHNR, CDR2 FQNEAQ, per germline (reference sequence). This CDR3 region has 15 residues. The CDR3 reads CASSLSGGGDQPQHF. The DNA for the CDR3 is TGTGCCAGCAGCTTATCGGGGGGGGGCGATCAGCCCCAGCATTTT.

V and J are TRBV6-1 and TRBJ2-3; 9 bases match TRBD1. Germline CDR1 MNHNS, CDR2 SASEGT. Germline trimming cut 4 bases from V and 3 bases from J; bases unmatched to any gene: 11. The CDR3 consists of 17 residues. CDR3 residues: CASSADRGYFGTDTQYF. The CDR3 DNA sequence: TGTGCCAGCAGTGCCGACAGGGGGTACTTTGGGACAGATACGCAGTATTTT.

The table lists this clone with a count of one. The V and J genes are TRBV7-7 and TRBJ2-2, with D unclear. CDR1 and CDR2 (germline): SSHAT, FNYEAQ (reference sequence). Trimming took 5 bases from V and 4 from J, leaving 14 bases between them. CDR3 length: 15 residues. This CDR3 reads CASSPTVWATGELFF. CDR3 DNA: TGTGCCAGCAGCCCTACCGTATGGGCCACCGGGGAGCTGTTTTTT.

DNA for the CDR3: TGCGCCAGCAGCTTGGCCTGGGCTAGCGGGGGTAAAGAGACCCAGTACTTC. Residues: CASSLAWASGGKETQYF. The chain combines TRBV5-1 with TRBJ2-5; 10 nucleotides match TRBD2. The germline gives CDR1 SGHRS, CDR2 YFSETQ. The CDR3 runs 17 residues. The junction had 8 bases not matched to a gene; V was cut back by 0 bases and J by 3 bases.

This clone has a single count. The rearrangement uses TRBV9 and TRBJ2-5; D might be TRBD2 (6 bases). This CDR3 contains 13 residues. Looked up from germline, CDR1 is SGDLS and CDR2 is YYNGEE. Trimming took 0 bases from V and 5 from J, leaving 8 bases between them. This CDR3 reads CASSVVGTETQYF. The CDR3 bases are TGTGCCAGCAGCGTAGTTGGGACTGAGACCCAGTACTTC.

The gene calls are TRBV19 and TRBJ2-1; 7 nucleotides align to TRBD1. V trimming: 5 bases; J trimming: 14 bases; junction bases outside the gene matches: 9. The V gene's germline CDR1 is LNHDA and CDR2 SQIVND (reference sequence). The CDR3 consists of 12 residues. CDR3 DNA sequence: TGTGCCAGTAGTCCCGGGACAGAGCGGAAGTTCTTC. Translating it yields CASSPGTERKFF.

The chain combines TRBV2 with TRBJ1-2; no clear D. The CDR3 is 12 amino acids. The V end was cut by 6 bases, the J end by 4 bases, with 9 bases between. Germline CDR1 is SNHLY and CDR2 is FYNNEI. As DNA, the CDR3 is TGTGCCAGCAGGGAACTATCCTATGGCTACACCTTC. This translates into CASRELSYGYTF.

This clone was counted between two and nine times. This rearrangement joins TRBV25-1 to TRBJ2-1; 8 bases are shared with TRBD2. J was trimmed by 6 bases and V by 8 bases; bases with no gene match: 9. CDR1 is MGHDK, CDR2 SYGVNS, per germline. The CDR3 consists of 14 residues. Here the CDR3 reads CASQYSGGANEQFF. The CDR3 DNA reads TGTGCCAGCCAATACTCCGGGGGGGCCAATGAGCAGTTCTTC.

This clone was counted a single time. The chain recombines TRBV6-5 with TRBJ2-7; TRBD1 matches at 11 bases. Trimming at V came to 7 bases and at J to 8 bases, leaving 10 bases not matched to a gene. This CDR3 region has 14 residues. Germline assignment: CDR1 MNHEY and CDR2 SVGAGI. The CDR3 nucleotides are TGTGCCAGCACCCAGCCGGGACAGGGGGTAAAGCAGTACTTC. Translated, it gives CASTQPGQGVKQYF.

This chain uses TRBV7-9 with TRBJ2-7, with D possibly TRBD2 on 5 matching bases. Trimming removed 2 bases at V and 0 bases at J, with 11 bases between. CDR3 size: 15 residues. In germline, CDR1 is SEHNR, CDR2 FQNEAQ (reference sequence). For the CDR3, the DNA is TGTGCCAGCAGCTTAAACCCAGCGGTCTCCTACGAGCAGTACTTC. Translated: CASSLNPAVSYEQYF.

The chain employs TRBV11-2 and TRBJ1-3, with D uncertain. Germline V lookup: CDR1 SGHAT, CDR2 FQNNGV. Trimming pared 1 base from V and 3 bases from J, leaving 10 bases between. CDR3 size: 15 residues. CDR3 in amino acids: CASSLVGLFGNTIYF. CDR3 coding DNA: TGTGCCAGCAGCTTAGTAGGACTTTTTGGAAACACCATATATTTT.

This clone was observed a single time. The CDR3 DNA reads TGTGCCAGCAGCCAAGAGGACAGGAAGACTGAAGCTTTCTTT. Its translation: CASSQEDRKTEAFF. The genes are TRBV3-1 (or the pseudogene TRBV3-2) and TRBJ1-1; 7 nucleotides agree with TRBD1. Germline V gene lookup returns CDR1 LGHDT and CDR2 YNNKEL (reference sequence). The CDR3 totals 14 residues. The junction had 3 bases not matched to a gene; V was cut back by 0 bases and J by 5 bases.

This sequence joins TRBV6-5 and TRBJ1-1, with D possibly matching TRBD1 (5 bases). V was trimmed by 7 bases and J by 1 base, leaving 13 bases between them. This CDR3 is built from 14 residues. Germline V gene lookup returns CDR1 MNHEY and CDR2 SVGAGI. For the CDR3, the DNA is TGTGCCAGCACAATGGACGGGGGGAACACTGAAGCTTTCTTT. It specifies CASTMDGGNTEAFF.

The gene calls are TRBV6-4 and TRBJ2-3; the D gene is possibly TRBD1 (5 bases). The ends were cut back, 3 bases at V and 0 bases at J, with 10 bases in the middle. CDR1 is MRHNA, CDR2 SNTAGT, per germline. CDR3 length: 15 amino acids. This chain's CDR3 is CASSERGMSTDTQYF. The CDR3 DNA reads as TGTGCCAGCAGTGAAAGGGGTATGAGCACAGATACGCAGTATTTT.

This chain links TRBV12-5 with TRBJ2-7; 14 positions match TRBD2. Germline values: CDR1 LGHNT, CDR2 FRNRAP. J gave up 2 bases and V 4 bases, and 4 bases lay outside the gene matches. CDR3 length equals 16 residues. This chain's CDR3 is CASGSLTSGGAYEQYF. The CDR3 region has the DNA TGTGCTAGTGGTTCCTTGACTAGCGGGGGGGCCTACGAGCAGTACTTC.